The 28 T cell receptor beta chains presented below share a single source sample, sequenced in a study of T cells after yellow fever vaccination. TCRdb re-called the 5' RACE reads with MiXCR, one entry per CDR3 protein. The sample yields about 94,000 distinct CDR3 sequences, 8.9% seen once. The source material was CD8+ T cells not binding an NS4B(214-222) dextramer, sorted from PBMCs, sampled around 15 days after the first yellow fever vaccination. The source of these receptors is a young man who received the YFV17D yellow fever vaccine.

The CDR3 sequence: CASSLGRYTEAFF. In nucleotides, the CDR3 is TGTGCCAGCAGCTTGGGCAGGTACACTGAAGCTTTCTTT. This rearrangement joins TRBV5-5 to TRBJ1-1; D is undetermined. Trimming shortened V by 0 bases and J by 3 bases, and 6 bases separated the two germline ends. Germline values: CDR1 SGHKS, CDR2 YYEKEE (reference sequence). This CDR3 spans 13 amino acids.

This sequence joins TRBV5-1 and TRBJ2-2; the D gene could be TRBD1 or TRBD2 (5 bases each). The V end lost 0 bases, the J end lost 6 bases, and 15 bases lay between the germline ends. CDR3 length equals 16 residues. CDR1 and CDR2 from the germline V gene are SGHRS and YFSETQ. The CDR3, as DNA: TGCGCCAGCAGCTTGGTGGGGGATACGCTACCCGGGGAGCTGTTTTTT. Its protein product is CASSLVGDTLPGELFF. The full variable domain, rest sourced from reference TRBV5-1 and TRBJ2-2, is KAGVTQTPRYLIKTRGQQVTLSCSPISGHRSVSWYQQTPGQGLQFLFEYFSETQRNKGNFPGRFSGRQFSNSRSEMNVSTLELGDSALYLCASSLVGDTLPGELFFGEGSRLTVL.

The rearrangement joins TRBV6-6 to TRBJ2-1; no reliable D call. The CDR3 totals 15 residues. The V gene lost 7 bases and the J gene lost 8 bases, with 21 bases spanning the gap. From germline, CDR1 is MNHNY and CDR2 SVGAGI (reference sequence). The CDR3 coding sequence is TGTGCCAGCACCCCAACGGACGTTGAGCTTGATGAGCAGTTCTTC. This encodes CASTPTDVELDEQFF.

This clonotype was seen only a few times. The CDR3 spells CASSPPPAENTGELFF. Written as DNA, the CDR3 is TGTGCCAGCAGCCCGCCCCCTGCAGAAAACACCGGGGAGCTGTTTTTT. The rearrangement links TRBV28 to TRBJ2-2; D ambiguous. Germline V gene sequence: CDR1 MDHEN, CDR2 SYDVKM. The CDR3 loop spans 16 amino acids. V lost 6 bases and J 2 bases, leaving 16 bases between the germline ends.

There are many counts of this clonotype. V and J are TRBV6-5 and TRBJ2-1; D call uncertain. This CDR3 is 11 amino acids long. Germline CDR1 and CDR2: MNHEY and SVGAGI. The V and J ends lost 2 bases and 7 bases respectively, with 3 bases between them. CDR3 nucleotide sequence: TGTGCCAGCAGTTACAGGAATGAGCAGTTCTTC. This codes for CASSYRNEQFF.

This clonotype was seen more than once but under ten times. The rearrangement uses TRBV4-1 and TRBJ1-5; the D gene is possibly TRBD1 (5 bases). This CDR3 region has 15 residues. The V gene's germline CDR1 is MGHRA and CDR2 YSYEKL. Trimming pared 5 bases from V and 1 base from J, leaving 12 bases between. The CDR3 sequence: CASSLDTGSNQPQHF. The CDR3 DNA reads as TGCGCCAGCAGCTTGGACACGGGGAGCAATCAGCCCCAGCATTTT.

The CDR3 DNA reads as TGTGCCAGCAGCCAAGCCCGTCCGGGACTAGCGGGGGTACACACCGGGGAGCTGTTTTTT. Translating it yields CASSQARPGLAGVHTGELFF. The V and J genes are TRBV4-2 and TRBJ2-2, with TRBD2 matching 14 bases. V was clipped by 1 base and J by 3 bases; unmatched bases: 10. The V gene's germline CDR1 is LGHNA and CDR2 YNFKEQ. There are 20 residues in the CDR3.

The chain couples TRBV20-1 to TRBJ1-6; maybe TRBD1 (6 bases). Germline V gene sequence: CDR1 DFQATT, CDR2 SNEGSKA (reference sequence). The CDR3 spans 17 residues. Trimming removed 0 bases at V and 10 bases at J, with 22 bases between. CDR3 loop: CSARDHGLGQVVSPLHF. CDR3 DNA sequence: TGCAGTGCTAGAGATCACGGTTTGGGACAAGTTGTATCACCCCTCCACTTT.

The table lists this clonotype with a few counts. The rearrangement uses TRBV20-1 and TRBJ2-7, with a tentative D call TRBD1 (5 bases). Germline V gives CDR1 DFQATT, CDR2 SNEGSKA (reference sequence). CDR3 length: 12 residues. This chain's CDR3 is CSKQGIIVEQYF. The CDR3 DNA reads TGCAGCAAGCAGGGTATTATTGTCGAGCAGTACTTC.

This clonotype was counted at least ten times. The chain has TRBV10-3 and TRBJ2-6; 9 bases agree with TRBD1. Germline V gives CDR1 ENHRY, CDR2 SYGVKD. The CDR3 contains 16 residues. Germline trimming cut 3 bases from V and 2 bases from J; bases unmatched to any gene: 2. CDR3 DNA: TGTGCCATCAGTGACGGGACAGGGCCTGGGGCCAACGTCCTGACTTTC. It encodes CAISDGTGPGANVLTF.

V is TRBV12-3 or TRBV12-4 and J is TRBJ1-5, with D perhaps TRBD1 (5 bases). V lost 3 bases to trimming and J lost 5 bases, with 14 bases between them. This CDR3 comprises 15 residues. For the CDR3, the DNA is TGTGCCAGCAGTTTTTGGTCAGGGTCCTATCAGCCCCAGCATTTT. Translating gives CASSFWSGSYQPQHF.

This clonotype turned up a few times. This chain uses TRBV4-3 with TRBJ1-1; D is undetermined. The CDR3 sequence is 14 residues long. Germline loops: CDR1 LGHNA, CDR2 YSLEER. V was pared by 2 bases and J by 1 base, with 8 bases between. In nucleotides, the CDR3 is TGCGCCAGCAGCCAATACGCGGGGAACACTGAAGCTTTCTTT. It codes for CASSQYAGNTEAFF.

In its sample, this clonotype was seen many times. This chain uses TRBV7-2 with TRBJ2-3; D is perhaps TRBD1 or TRBD2 (6 bases each). CDR1 SGHTA and CDR2 FQGNSA come from the germline V gene. CDR3 size: 16 residues. V dropped 1 base and J dropped 6 bases, with 17 bases sitting between them. In nucleotides, the CDR3 is TGTGCCAGCAGCTTAGTAAGGGCGCTAGGGGGGGATACGCAGTATTTT. It translates to CASSLVRALGGDTQYF.

This clonotype was found a few times. CDR3 amino acids: CASSKVGAIRRDTIYF. The DNA for the CDR3 is TGTGCCAGCAGCAAAGTGGGTGCAATCCGGCGCGACACCATATATTTT. The V gene is TRBV21-1, the J gene TRBJ1-3; the tabulated D call, TRBD1, remains unverified against the DNA. TRBV21-1 is shown as a pseudogene. This CDR3 contains 16 residues.

This rearrangement joins TRBV25-1 to TRBJ2-5, with D maybe TRBD1 (5 bases). Between the trimmed V and J ends, which lost 4 bases and 0 bases, there was a span of 12 bases. This CDR3 is 15 amino acids long. Germline assignment: CDR1 MGHDK and CDR2 SYGVNS. This chain's CDR3 is CASSAYRSYQETQYF. The CDR3 DNA is TGTGCCAGCAGTGCCTACAGGTCGTACCAAGAGACCCAGTACTTC.

This clonotype was detected a few times. V gene TRBV6-2 or TRBV6-3 combines with J gene TRBJ2-5; D remains ambiguous. The CDR3 is made up of 14 amino acids. The germline gives CDR1 MNHEY, CDR2 SVGEGT. The V and J ends lost 2 bases and 4 bases respectively, with 11 bases between them. CDR3 DNA sequence: TGTGCCAGCAGTTACACGGCGGTTGGAGAGACCCAGTACTTC. Translating it yields CASSYTAVGETQYF.

The chain joins TRBV7-9 to TRBJ1-5; D perhaps matches TRBD1 (6 bases). Trimming stripped 6 bases from V and 4 bases from J, with 13 bases between. Germline V gene sequence: CDR1 SEHNR, CDR2 FQNEAQ (reference sequence). The CDR3 is made up of 14 amino acids. As DNA, the CDR3 is TGTGCCAGCAGTCCCCTCCAGGGGAATCAGCCCCAGCATTTT. This translates into CASSPLQGNQPQHF.

The sample holds a few counts of this clonotype. The rearrangement uses TRBV20-1 and TRBJ1-3; TRBD1 might be the D (5 bases). CDR1 and CDR2 from the germline V gene are DFQATT and SNEGSKA (reference sequence). The CDR3 length is 17 residues. The ends were cut back, 0 bases at V and 2 bases at J, with 17 bases in the middle. The CDR3 loop is CSARDLRVRGTGNTIYF. CDR3 DNA sequence: TGCAGTGCTAGAGATTTAAGGGTCCGGGGCACTGGAAACACCATATATTTT.

This clonotype was seen a few times. The CDR3 is CSATDPGLAGETQYF. The DNA for the CDR3 is TGCAGTGCAACCGACCCGGGACTAGCAGGGGAGACCCAGTACTTC. The genes are TRBV20-1 and TRBJ2-5, with 9 bases lining up with TRBD2. The CDR3 runs 15 residues. CDR1 and CDR2 (germline): DFQATT, SNEGSKA (reference sequence). Trimming took 6 bases from V and 5 from J; bases not matched to a gene: 13.

This clonotype has at least ten counts. The chain is built from TRBV28 and TRBJ2-3, with 10 bases lining up with TRBD2. Trimming cost V 4 bases and J 0 bases; bases outside gene matches: 10. The CDR3 runs to 18 residues. The germline gives CDR1 MDHEN, CDR2 SYDVKM. The CDR3, as DNA: TGTGCCAGCAGTTATCCACCTAGCGGGGGCCTCAGCACAGATACGCAGTATTTT. It is translated as CASSYPPSGGLSTDTQYF.

This clonotype was seen a handful of times. The rearrangement links TRBV4-1 to TRBJ1-1; no clear D. Germline V gene sequence: CDR1 MGHRA, CDR2 YSYEKL. The CDR3 is 14 amino acids. Deletions cut 0 bases from V and 5 bases from J, with 10 bases between. CDR3 nucleotides: TGCGCCAGCAGCCAAGATCCCGGGGTTACTGAAGCTTTCTTT. This encodes CASSQDPGVTEAFF.

The table lists this clonotype with a few counts. This chain uses TRBV4-1 with TRBJ1-2, with TRBD1 matching over 7 bases. The CDR3 consists of 16 residues. Per germline, CDR1 MGHRA and CDR2 YSYEKL. The V gene end was trimmed by 7 bases and the J gene end by 5 bases; junction bases not matched to a gene: 16. The CDR3 bases are TGCGCCAGCATGGCGGAGGGGGCGAGAGGGACGTATGGCTACACCTTC. The encoded protein is CASMAEGARGTYGYTF.

This clonotype turned up a few times. The V and J genes are TRBV6-2 or TRBV6-3 and TRBJ2-3; possibly TRBD1 for D (5 bases). V lost 3 bases, J lost 1 base, and 17 bases lay in between. Germline CDR1 is MNHEY and CDR2 is SVGEGT. The CDR3 consists of 17 residues. CDR3 nucleotide sequence: TGTGCCAGCAGTTATTCTACAGGCATCCTAGGCACAGATACGCAGTATTTT. Amino acids: CASSYSTGILGTDTQYF.

The genes are TRBV7-9 and TRBJ1-2; unclear D gene. The germline V gene encodes CDR1 SEHNR and CDR2 FQNEAQ (reference sequence). V gave up 5 bases and J gave up 2 bases, with 12 bases separating them. This CDR3 region has 14 residues. DNA for the CDR3: TGTGCCAGCAGCCCAGGCGGAACCAACTATGGCTACACCTTC. Its protein is CASSPGGTNYGYTF. The whole variable domain, filled in from reference TRBV7-9 and TRBJ1-2, reads DTGVSQNPRHKITKRGQNVTFRCDPISEHNRLYWYRQTLGQGPEFLTYFQNEAQLEKSRLLSDRFSAERPKGSFSTLEIQRTEQGDSAMYLCASSPGGTNYGYTFGSGTRLTVV.

The chain links TRBV5-1 to TRBJ2-7; TRBD1 aligns across 7 bases. This CDR3 has 12 residues. Germline assignment: CDR1 SGHRS and CDR2 YFSETQ. V lost 5 bases, J lost 5 bases, and 4 bases stayed unmatched. Written as DNA, the CDR3 is TGCGCCAGCAGGACAGGGTATCACGAGCAGTACGTC. The encoded protein is CASRTGYHEQYV.

This chain uses TRBV29-1 with TRBJ1-1; D is uncertain. V gave up 1 base and J gave up 6 bases, with 9 bases separating them. The CDR3 totals 12 residues. Looked up from germline, CDR1 is SQVTM and CDR2 is ANQGSEA. The DNA of the CDR3 is TGCAGCGTTGAAGCTAGGCGGGCTGAAGCTTTCTTT. Its translation is CSVEARRAEAFF.

The table lists this clonotype with a few counts. This chain connects TRBV29-1 to TRBJ1-1, with TRBD1 matching 8 bases. The CDR3 has 13 residues. V shed 8 bases and J 6 bases; nucleotides not matched to a gene: 11. Germline CDR1 is SQVTM and CDR2 is ANQGSEA. This chain's CDR3 is CSIAGGDLPEAFF. The DNA for the CDR3 is TGCAGCATAGCAGGGGGCGACCTCCCTGAAGCTTTCTTT.

This chain uses TRBV6-5 with TRBJ2-5; no firm D call. V was pared by 3 bases and J by 1 base, with 12 bases between. The germline V gene has CDR1 MNHEY and CDR2 SVGAGI. CDR3 size: 15 residues. CDR3 in amino acids: CASSYFTATQETQYF. DNA of the CDR3: TGTGCCAGCAGTTATTTTACAGCGACCCAAGAGACCCAGTACTTC.